The TCR beta chain described here comes from a study of T cell responses to AZD1222 COVID-19 vaccine. Study-level findings and limits: Spike-specific TCR breadth and depth grew following two AZD1222 doses. Reports indicate that nearly half of spike-specific TCRs are directed at unmutated variant regions. Most donors were white British and more were female, and clonal diversity was possibly underestimated.

Repertoires were generated with immunoSEQ multiplex PCR, while TCRdb's copy carries only in-frame clones and drops some. The sample holds approximately 150,000 clones, 80% to 95% seen once. Unmatched junction bases numbered 5, after V lost 6 bases and J lost 9 bases. This CDR3 contains 13 residues. As regards this clone: The target antigen is unknown.

The starting material was peripheral blood, obtained 28 days after the second AZD1222 dose. This TCR was recovered from an adult who received the AZD1222 COVID-19 vaccine. The chain employs TRBV12-3 or TRBV12-4 and TRBJ1-6; 7 bases are shared with TRBD1. The CDR3 region has the DNA TGTGCCAGCAGCCCCCGGGACAGTTCACCCCTCCACTTT. This gives the protein CASSPRDSSPLHF.